This TCR beta chain was captured in a study of cytomegalovirus exposure and HLA in healthy donors. Study background: A prior study identified 117 million unique TCR beta sequences from roughly 180 million T cells.

PCR used 60 Vbeta primers and 13 Jbeta primers. Clones were sequenced by immunoSEQ multiplex PCR, and TCRdb holds only the in-frame ones, with some missing. Of just over 95,000 clones in the sample, approximately 77% are singletons; the top ten hold 4.5% to 5%. At collection, donors were nominally healthy, but unrecorded immune exposures were probable. This CDR3 contains 12 residues. Germline V gives CDR1 LGHNA, CDR2 YNFKEQ. V lost 5 bases and J lost 10, with 11 bases in between. The sequence derives from a woman between 40 and 50 years old in good health and CMV-seronegative. The chain has TRBV4-2 and TRBJ1-4, with unresolved D. The specimen was PBMCs. CDR3 coding DNA: TGTGCCAGCAGCTCAAACGGTGTAAAACTGTTTTTT. Translation gives CASSSNGVKLFF.